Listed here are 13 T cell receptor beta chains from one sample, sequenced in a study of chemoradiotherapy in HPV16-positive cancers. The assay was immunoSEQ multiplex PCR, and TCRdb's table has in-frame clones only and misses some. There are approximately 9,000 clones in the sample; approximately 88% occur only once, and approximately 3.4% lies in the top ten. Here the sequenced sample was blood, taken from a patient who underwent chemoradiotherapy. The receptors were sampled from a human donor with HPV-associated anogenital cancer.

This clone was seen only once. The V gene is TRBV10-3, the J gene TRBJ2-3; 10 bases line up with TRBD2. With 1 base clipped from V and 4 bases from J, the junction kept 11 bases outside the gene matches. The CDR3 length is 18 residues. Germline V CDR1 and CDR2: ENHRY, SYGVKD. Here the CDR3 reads CAISEWMASGSVADTQYF. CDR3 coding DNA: TGTGCCATCAGTGAGTGGATGGCTAGCGGGAGTGTTGCAGATACGCAGTATTTT.

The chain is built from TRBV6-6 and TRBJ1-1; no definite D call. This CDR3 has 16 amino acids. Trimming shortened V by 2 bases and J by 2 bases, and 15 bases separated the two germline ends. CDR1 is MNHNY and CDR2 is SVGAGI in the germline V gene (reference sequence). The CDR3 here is CASSYPWGGSNTEAFF. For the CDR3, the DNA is TGTGCCAGCAGTTACCCGTGGGGAGGTTCTAACACTGAAGCTTTCTTT.

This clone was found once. The CDR3 DNA reads TGTGCCAGCTCAAAGGGGGGGGCTGCCGGGGAGCTGTTTTTT. Protein: CASSKGGAAGELFF. This chain joins TRBV27 and TRBJ2-2, with a tentative D call TRBD2 (7 bases). The V end lost 8 bases, the J end lost 6 bases, and 16 bases lay between the germline ends. The CDR3 runs to 14 residues. Germline CDR1 and CDR2: MNHEY and SMNVEV (reference sequence).

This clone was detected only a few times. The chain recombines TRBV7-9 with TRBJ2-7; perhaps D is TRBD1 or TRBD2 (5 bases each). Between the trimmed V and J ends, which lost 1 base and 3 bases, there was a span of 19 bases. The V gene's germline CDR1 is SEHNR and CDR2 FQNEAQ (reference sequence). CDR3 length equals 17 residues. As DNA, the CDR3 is TGTGCCAGCAGCTTAGGAGTGGGACCACGACCCCTCTACGAGCAGTACTTC. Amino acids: CASSLGVGPRPLYEQYF.

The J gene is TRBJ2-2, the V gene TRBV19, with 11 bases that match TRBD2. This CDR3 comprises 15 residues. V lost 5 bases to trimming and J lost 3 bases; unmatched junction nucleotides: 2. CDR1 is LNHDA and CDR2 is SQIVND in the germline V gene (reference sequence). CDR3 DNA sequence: TGTGCCAGTAGTTTTAGCGGGAGGGACACCGGGGAGCTGTTTTTT. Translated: CASSFSGRDTGELFF.

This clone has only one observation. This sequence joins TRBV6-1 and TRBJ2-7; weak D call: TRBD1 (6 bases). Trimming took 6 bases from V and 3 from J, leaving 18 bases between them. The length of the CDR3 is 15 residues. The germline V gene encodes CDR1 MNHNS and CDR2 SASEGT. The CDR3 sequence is CASRDPGTNSYEQYF. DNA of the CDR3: TGTGCCAGCAGGGACCCCGGGACAAACAGCTACGAGCAGTACTTC.

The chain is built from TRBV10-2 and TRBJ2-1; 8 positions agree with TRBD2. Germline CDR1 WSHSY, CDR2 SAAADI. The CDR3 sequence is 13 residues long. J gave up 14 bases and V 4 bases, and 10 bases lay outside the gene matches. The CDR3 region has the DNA TGCGCCAGCAGTGCCGGGACTAGTGTTTATAAGTTCTTC. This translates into CASSAGTSVYKFF.

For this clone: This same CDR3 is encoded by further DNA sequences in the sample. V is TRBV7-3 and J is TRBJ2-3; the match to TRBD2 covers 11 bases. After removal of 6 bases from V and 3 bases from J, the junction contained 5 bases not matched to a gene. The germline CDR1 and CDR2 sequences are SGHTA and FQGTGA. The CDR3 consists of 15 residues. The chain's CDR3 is CASSLTSGETDTQYF. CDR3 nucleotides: TGTGCCAGCAGTCTGACTAGCGGGGAAACAGATACGCAGTATTTT. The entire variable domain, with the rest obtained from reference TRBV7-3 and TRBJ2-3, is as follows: GAGVSQTPSNKVTEKGKYVELRCDPISGHTALYWYRQSLGQGPEFLIYFQGTGAADDSGLPNDRFFAVRPEGSVSTLKIQRTERGDSAVYLCASSLTSGETDTQYFGPGTRLTVL.

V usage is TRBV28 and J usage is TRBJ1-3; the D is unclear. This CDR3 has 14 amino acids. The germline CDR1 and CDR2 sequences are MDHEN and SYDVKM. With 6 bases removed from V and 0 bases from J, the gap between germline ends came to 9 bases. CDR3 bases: TGTGCCAGCAGGGCCCCGAGCTCTGGAAACACCATATATTTT. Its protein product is CASRAPSSGNTIYF.

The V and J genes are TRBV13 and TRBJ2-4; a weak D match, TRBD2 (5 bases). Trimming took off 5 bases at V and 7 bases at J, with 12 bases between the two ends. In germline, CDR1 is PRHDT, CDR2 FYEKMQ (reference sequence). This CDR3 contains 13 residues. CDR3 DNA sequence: TGTGCCAGCAGCCCGGACGGGATGAACATTCAGTACTTC. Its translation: CASSPDGMNIQYF.

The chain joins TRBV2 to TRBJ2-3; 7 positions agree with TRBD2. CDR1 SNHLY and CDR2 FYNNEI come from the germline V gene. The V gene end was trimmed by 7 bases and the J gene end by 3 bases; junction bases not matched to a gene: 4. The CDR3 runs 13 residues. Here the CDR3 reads CASNAGLTDTQYF. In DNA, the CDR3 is TGTGCCAGCAACGCGGGACTAACAGATACGCAGTATTTT.

This CDR3 reads CASSQVGAGPDSPLHF. In DNA form, the CDR3 reads TGTGCCAGCAGCCAAGTGGGGGCAGGGCCTGATTCACCCCTCCACTTT. This rearrangement joins TRBV14 to TRBJ1-6, with a weak D call TRBD1 (6 bases). CDR1 and CDR2 (germline): SGHDN, FVKESK. V was cut by 1 base and J by 8 bases, with 15 bases left in between. This CDR3 is built from 16 residues.

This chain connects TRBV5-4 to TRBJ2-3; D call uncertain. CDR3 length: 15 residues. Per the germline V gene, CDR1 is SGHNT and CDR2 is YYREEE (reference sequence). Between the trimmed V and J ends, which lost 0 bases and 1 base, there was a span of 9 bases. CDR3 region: CASSLVHFGTDTQYF. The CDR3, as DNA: TGTGCCAGCAGCTTGGTCCACTTCGGCACAGATACGCAGTATTTT.